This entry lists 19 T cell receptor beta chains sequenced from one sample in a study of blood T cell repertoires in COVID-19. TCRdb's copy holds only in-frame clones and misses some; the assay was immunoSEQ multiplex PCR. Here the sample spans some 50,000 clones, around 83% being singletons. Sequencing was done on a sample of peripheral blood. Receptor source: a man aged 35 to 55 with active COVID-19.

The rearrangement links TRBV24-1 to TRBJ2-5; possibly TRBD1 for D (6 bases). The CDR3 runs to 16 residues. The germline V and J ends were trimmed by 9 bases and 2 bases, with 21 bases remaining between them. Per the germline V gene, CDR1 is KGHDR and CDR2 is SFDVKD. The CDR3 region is CATQGRRGDGQETQYF. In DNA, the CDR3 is TGTGCCACCCAGGGTCGCAGGGGCGATGGGCAAGAGACCCAGTACTTC.

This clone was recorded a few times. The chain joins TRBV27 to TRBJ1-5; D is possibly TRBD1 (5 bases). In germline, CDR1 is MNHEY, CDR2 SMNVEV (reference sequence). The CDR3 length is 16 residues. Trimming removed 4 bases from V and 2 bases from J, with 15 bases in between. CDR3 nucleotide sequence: TGTGCCAGCAGTTGGCAGGGTAACTATGGCAATCAGCCCCAGCATTTT. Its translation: CASSWQGNYGNQPQHF.

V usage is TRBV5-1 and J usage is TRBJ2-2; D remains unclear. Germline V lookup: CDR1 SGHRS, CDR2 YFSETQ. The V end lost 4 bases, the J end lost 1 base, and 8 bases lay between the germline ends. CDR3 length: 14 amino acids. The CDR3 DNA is TGCGCCAGCAGCCTCTTACAGAACACCGGGGAGCTGTTTTTT. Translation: CASSLLQNTGELFF.

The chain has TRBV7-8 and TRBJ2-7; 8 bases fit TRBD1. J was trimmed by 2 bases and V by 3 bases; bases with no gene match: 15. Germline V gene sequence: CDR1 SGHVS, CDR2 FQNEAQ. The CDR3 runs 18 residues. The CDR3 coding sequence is TGTGCCAGCAGCTTCACCGTTGGTCGGACAGGGATAGCCTACGAGCAGTACTTC. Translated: CASSFTVGRTGIAYEQYF.

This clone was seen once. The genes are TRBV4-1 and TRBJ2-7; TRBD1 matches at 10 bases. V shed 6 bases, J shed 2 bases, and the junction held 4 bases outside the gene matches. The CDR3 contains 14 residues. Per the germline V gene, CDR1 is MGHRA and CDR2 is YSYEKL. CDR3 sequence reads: CASRAGQGTYEQYF. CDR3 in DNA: TGCGCCAGCAGGGCGGGACAGGGGACCTACGAGCAGTACTTC.

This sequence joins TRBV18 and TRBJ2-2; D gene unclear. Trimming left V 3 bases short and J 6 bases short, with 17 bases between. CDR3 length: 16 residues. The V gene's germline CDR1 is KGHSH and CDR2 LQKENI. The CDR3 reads CASSPTGTGDSGELFF. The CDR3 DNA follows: TGTGCCAGCTCACCCACCGGCACCGGCGACTCCGGGGAGCTGTTTTTT.

CDR3: CASSLAKGGWNDNEQFF. CDR3 bases: TGCGCCAGCAGCTTGGCCAAGGGAGGGTGGAACGACAATGAGCAGTTCTTC. This chain uses TRBV5-1 with TRBJ2-1; the match to TRBD2 covers 7 bases. V lost 0 bases and J lost 5; bases outside the gene matches: 11. The CDR3 is made up of 17 amino acids. CDR1 SGHRS and CDR2 YFSETQ come from the germline V gene.

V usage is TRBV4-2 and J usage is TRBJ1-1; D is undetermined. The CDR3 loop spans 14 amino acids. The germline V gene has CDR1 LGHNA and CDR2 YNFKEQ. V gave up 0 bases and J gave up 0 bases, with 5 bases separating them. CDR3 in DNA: TGTGCCAGCAGCCAAGAACTGATGAACACTGAAGCTTTCTTT. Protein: CASSQELMNTEAFF.

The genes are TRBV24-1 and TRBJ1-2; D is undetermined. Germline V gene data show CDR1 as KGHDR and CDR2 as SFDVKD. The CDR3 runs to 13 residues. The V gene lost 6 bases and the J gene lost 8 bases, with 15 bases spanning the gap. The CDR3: CATSLGTASGYTF. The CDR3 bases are TGTGCCACCAGTCTAGGCACTGCCTCCGGCTACACCTTC.

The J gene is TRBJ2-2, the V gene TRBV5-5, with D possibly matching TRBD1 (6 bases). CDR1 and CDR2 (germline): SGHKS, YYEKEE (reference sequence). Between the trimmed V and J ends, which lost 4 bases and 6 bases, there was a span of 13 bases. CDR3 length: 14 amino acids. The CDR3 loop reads CASSPYRDSGELFF. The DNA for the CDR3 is TGTGCCAGCAGCCCGTACAGGGATTCCGGGGAGCTGTTTTTT.

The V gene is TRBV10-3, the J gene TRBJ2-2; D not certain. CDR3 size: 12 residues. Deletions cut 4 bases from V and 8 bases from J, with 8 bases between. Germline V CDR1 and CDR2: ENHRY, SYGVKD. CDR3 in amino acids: CAISAIWGELFF. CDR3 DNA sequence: TGTGCCATCAGTGCTATCTGGGGGGAGCTGTTTTTT.

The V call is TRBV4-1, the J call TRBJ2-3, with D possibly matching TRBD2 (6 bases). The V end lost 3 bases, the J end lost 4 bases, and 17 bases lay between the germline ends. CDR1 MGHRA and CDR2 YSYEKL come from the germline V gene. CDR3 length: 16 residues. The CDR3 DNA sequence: TGCGCCAGCAGCCAGGATAGCGGCATCGGGGCAGATACGCAGTATTTT. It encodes CASSQDSGIGADTQYF.

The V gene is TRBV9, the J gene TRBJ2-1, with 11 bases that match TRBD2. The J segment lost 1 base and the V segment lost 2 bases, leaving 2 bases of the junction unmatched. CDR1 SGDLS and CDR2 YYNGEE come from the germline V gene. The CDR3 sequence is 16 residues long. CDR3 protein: CASSVVAGGSYNEQFF. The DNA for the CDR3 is TGTGCCAGCAGCGTTGTAGCGGGAGGGTCCTACAATGAGCAGTTCTTC.

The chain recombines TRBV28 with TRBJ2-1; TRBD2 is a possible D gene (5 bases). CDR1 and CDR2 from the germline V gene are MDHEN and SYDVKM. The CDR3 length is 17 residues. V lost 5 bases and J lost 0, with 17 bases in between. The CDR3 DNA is TGTGCCAGCAGTCCCGAACTAGTCCTGGTCTCCTACAATGAGCAGTTCTTC. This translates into CASSPELVLVSYNEQFF.

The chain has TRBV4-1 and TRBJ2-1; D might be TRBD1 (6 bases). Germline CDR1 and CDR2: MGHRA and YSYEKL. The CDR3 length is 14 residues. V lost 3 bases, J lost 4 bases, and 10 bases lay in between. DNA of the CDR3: TGCGCCAGCAGCCAGGGAACAGGGTACAATGAGCAGTTCTTC. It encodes CASSQGTGYNEQFF.

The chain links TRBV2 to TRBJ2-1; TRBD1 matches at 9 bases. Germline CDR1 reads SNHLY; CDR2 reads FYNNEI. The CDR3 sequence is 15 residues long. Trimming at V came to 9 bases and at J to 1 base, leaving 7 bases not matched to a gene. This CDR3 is CARTSGTGSYNEQFF. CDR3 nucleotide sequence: TGTGCCAGAACCAGCGGGACAGGGTCCTACAATGAGCAGTTCTTC.

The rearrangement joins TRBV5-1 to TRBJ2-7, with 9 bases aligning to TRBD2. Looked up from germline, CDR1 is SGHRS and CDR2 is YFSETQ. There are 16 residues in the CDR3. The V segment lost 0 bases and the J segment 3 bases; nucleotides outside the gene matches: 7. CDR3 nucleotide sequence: TGCGCCAGCAGCTTGGTGTCTAGCGGGGCGAGCTACGAGCAGTACTTC. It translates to CASSLVSSGASYEQYF.

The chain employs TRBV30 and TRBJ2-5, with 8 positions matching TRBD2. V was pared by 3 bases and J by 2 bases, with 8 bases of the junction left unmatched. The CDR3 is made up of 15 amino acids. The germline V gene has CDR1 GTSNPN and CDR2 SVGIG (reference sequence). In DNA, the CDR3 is TGTGCCTGGAGCGGGGGGGGTGGACGGCAAGAGACCCAGTACTTC. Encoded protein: CAWSGGGGRQETQYF.

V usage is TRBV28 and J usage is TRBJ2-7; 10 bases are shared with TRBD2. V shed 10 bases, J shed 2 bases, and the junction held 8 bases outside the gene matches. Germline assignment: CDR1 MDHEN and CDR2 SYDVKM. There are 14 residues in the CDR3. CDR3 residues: CATPRGLAPYEQYF. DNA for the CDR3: TGTGCCACCCCAAGGGGACTAGCGCCCTACGAGCAGTACTTC.